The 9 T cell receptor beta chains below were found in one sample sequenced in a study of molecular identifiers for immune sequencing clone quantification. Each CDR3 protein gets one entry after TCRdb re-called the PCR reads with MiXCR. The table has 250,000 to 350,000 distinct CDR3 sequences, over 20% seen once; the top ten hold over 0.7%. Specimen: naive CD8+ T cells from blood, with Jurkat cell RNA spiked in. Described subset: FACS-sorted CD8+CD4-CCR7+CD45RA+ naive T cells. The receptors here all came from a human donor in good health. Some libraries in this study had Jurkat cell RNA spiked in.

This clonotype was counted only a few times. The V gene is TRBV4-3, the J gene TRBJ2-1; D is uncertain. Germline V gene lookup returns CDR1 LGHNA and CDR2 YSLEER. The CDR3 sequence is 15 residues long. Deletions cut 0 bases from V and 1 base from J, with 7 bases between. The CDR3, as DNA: TGCGCCAGCAGCCAAGACGTGGGGTCCTACAATGAGCAGTTCTTC. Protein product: CASSQDVGSYNEQFF.

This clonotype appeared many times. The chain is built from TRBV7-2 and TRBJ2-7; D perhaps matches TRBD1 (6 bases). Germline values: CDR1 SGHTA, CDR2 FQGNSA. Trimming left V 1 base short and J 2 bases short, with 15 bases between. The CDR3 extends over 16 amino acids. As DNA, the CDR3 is TGTGCCAGCAGCTTAGTGTCCGGACAGAGTACCTACGAGCAGTACTTC. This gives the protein CASSLVSGQSTYEQYF.

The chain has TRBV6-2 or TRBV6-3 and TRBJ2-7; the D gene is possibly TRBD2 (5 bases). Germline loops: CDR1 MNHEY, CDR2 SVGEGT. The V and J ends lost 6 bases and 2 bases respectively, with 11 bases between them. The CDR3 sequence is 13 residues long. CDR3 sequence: CASSHGGPYEQYF. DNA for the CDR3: TGTGCCAGCAGCCACGGAGGTCCCTACGAGCAGTACTTC.

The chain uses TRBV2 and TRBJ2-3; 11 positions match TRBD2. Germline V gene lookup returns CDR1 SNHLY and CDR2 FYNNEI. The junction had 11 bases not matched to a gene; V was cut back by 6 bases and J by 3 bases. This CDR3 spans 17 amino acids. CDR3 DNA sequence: TGTGCCAGCAGAGTCACAACTAGCGGGGGATATACAGATACGCAGTATTTT. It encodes CASRVTTSGGYTDTQYF.

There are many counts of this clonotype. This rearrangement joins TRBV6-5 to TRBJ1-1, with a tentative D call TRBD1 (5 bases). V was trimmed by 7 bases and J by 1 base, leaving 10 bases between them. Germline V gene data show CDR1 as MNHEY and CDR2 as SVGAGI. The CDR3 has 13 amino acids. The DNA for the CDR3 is TGTGCCAGCAAGGCGCAGGGGAACACTGAAGCTTTCTTT. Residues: CASKAQGNTEAFF.

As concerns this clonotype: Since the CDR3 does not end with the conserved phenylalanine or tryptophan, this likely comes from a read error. DNA for the CDR3: TGCAGTGCTAGAGCGGCAGTTGATCAGCCCCAGCATCTT. Translated: CSARAAVDQPQHL. This chain uses TRBV20-1 with TRBJ1-5; D not resolved. The CDR3 runs 13 residues. Germline-derived CDR1 and CDR2 are DFQATT and SNEGSKA (reference sequence). With 1 base removed from V and 5 bases from J, the gap between germline ends came to 9 bases.

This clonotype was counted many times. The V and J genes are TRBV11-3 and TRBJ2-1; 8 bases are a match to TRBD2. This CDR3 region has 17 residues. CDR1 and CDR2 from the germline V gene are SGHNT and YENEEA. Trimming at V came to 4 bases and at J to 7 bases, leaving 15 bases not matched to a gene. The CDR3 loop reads CASSSNDAVGGRNEQFF. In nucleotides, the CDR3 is TGTGCCAGCAGCTCAAATGACGCCGTTGGCGGGAGGAATGAGCAGTTCTTC.

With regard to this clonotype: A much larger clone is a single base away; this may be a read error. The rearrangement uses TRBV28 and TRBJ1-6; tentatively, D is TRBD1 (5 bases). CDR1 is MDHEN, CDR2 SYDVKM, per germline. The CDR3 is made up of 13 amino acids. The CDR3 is CASRETDNSPLRF. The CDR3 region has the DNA TGTGCCAGCAGAGAGACAGATAATTCACCCCTCCGCTTT. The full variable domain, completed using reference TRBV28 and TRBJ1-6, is DVKVTQSSRYLVKRTGEKVFLECVQDMDHENMFWYRQDPGLGLRLIYFSYDVKMKEKGDIPEGYSVSREKKERFSLILESASTNQTSMYLCASRETDNSPLRFGNGTRLTVT.

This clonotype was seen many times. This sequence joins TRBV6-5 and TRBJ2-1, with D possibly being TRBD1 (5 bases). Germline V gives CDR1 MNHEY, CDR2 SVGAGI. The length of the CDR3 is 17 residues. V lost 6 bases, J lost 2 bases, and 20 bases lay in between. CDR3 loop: CASRDLQDPSTYNEQFF. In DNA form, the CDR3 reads TGTGCCAGCAGAGATCTACAGGATCCAAGCACCTACAATGAGCAGTTCTTC.